The next 30 T cell receptor beta chains were all read from a single sample in a study of tumor T cells in aggressive B-cell lymphoma. Profiling relied on immunoSEQ multiplex PCR, and the TCRdb table lists in-frame clones only, not all of them. The sample has more than 7,000 clones, approximately 84% seen once. What was sequenced was tumor tissue. The source of these receptors is an adult with diffuse large B cell lymphoma.

V gene TRBV7-2 combines with J gene TRBJ1-5; possibly TRBD1 for D (5 bases). The V end was cut by 5 bases, the J end by 7 bases, with 15 bases between. Germline values: CDR1 SGHTA, CDR2 FQGNSA. This CDR3 has 14 amino acids. The CDR3 DNA reads TGTGCCAGCAGCCGCTCCGCGGGGGAGCAGCCCCAGCATTTT. As protein: CASSRSAGEQPQHF.

V usage is TRBV28 and J usage is TRBJ2-5, with 7 nucleotides matching TRBD2. With the DNA end fitting TRBJ2-7 better, the J assignment may be wrong. This CDR3 spans 14 amino acids. The germline V gene encodes CDR1 MDHEN and CDR2 SYDVKM. The CDR3 coding sequence is TGTGCCAGCAGTTTAGGGCGACGGGGGGACGAGCAGTACTTC. Encoded protein: CASSLGRRGDEQYF.

The rearrangement uses TRBV5-1 and TRBJ2-6; maybe TRBD1 (6 bases). The V end was cut by 4 bases, the J end by 1 base, with 12 bases between. CDR3 length equals 16 residues. CDR1 SGHRS and CDR2 YFSETQ come from the germline V gene. In nucleotides, the CDR3 is TGCGCCAGCAGCCTCGGACAGTTTTCTGGGGCCAACGTCCTGACTTTC. Translated, it gives CASSLGQFSGANVLTF.

V is TRBV30 and J is TRBJ1-1; 9 nucleotides match TRBD1. The length of the CDR3 is 15 residues. Germline V lookup: CDR1 GTSNPN, CDR2 SVGIG (reference sequence). V shed 3 bases and J 6 bases; nucleotides not matched to a gene: 11. CDR3 bases: TGTGCCTGGAGGAAGAGGGACAGGGACAACTCTGAAGCTTTCTTT. Amino acid sequence: CAWRKRDRDNSEAFF.

There are a few counts of this clone. The genes are TRBV7-9 and TRBJ2-5; TRBD2 aligns across 8 bases. V dropped 1 base and J dropped 2; count of bases not matched to a gene: 3. This CDR3 has 15 amino acids. The germline gives CDR1 SEHNR, CDR2 FQNEAQ (reference sequence). The CDR3 DNA is TGTGCCAGCAGCTTAGAGCGGGGGAAACAAGAGACCCAGTACTTC. This translates into CASSLERGKQETQYF.

The chain recombines TRBV2 with TRBJ2-6; a possible D gene is TRBD2 (5 bases). CDR1 and CDR2 (germline): SNHLY, FYNNEI. V dropped 6 bases and J dropped 4 bases, with 10 bases sitting between them. The CDR3 sequence is 14 residues long. DNA for the CDR3: TGTGCCAGCAGGGAGGTCCCCGGGGCCAACGTCCTGACTTTC. This translates into CASREVPGANVLTF. Based on the CDR3 plus reference TRBV2 and TRBJ2-6, the full variable domain is EPEVTQTPSHQVTQMGQEVILRCVPISNHLYFYWYRQILGQKVEFLVSFYNNEISEKSEIFDDQFSVERPDGSNFTLKIRSTKLEDSAMYFCASREVPGANVLTFGAGSRLTVL.

As concerns this clone: At one boundary the junction diverges from the germline segment, which might be a read error. The chain combines TRBV2 with TRBJ1-5, with TRBD1 as a possible D gene (5 bases). Germline CDR1 and CDR2: SNHLY and FYNNEI. The CDR3 is 15 amino acids. The CDR3 DNA reads as TGTGTCAGCAGAAGCGGTTGGGGGGGCAATCAGCCCCAGCATTTT. Its protein product is CVSRSGWGGNQPQHF.

The chain combines TRBV7-9 with TRBJ2-4; 8 bases align to TRBD2. Germline V CDR1 and CDR2: SEHNR, FQNEAQ (reference sequence). The J segment lost 7 bases and the V segment lost 5 bases, leaving 10 bases of the junction unmatched. The CDR3 extends over 15 amino acids. The CDR3 DNA reads TGTGCCAGCAGCCCTCTATATCGGGGGGGCAACATTCAGTACTTC. Amino acid sequence: CASSPLYRGGNIQYF.

This chain links TRBV4-1 with TRBJ2-7, with D perhaps TRBD1 (6 bases). From germline, CDR1 is MGHRA and CDR2 YSYEKL. Trimming removed 4 bases at V and 4 bases at J, with 20 bases between. The CDR3 totals 16 residues. CDR3 loop: CASSPNVDRFGYEQYF. The CDR3 bases are TGCGCCAGCAGCCCGAACGTCGACAGGTTTGGGTACGAGCAGTACTTC.

V usage is TRBV11-3 and J usage is TRBJ1-6; D unresolved. From germline, CDR1 is SGHNT and CDR2 YENEEA. Trimming removed 1 base from V and 0 bases from J, with 13 bases in between. The CDR3 sequence is 18 residues long. Here the CDR3 DNA reads TGTGCCAGCAGCTTAGTGGGCAGTCCCTACTCCTATAATTCACCCCTCCACTTT. This codes for CASSLVGSPYSYNSPLHF.

CDR3 amino acids: CASSLTDTQYF. The CDR3 nucleotides are TGTGCCAGCAGTCTCACAGATACGCAGTATTTT. The chain joins TRBV2 to TRBJ2-3; no clear D. The CDR3 spans 11 residues. Germline V CDR1 and CDR2: SNHLY, FYNNEI. Trimming pared 5 bases from V and 2 bases from J, leaving 2 bases between.

V and J are TRBV19 and TRBJ1-1, with 7 bases matching TRBD1. This CDR3 contains 16 residues. J lost 4 bases, V lost 4 bases, and 12 bases had no gene match. CDR1 is LNHDA, CDR2 SQIVND, per germline (reference sequence). The CDR3 reads CASSKSGGGVGTEAFF. CDR3 DNA: TGTGCCAGTAGTAAATCAGGGGGTGGAGTGGGCACTGAAGCTTTCTTT.

J is TRBJ2-1 and V is TRBV9, with D possibly matching TRBD2 (6 bases). This CDR3 spans 17 amino acids. Trimming cost V 4 bases and J 0 bases, with 17 bases left between them. Per the germline V gene, CDR1 is SGDLS and CDR2 is YYNGEE. The CDR3 nucleotides are TGTGCCAGCAGCCCCGTCGGGGACTCCTACTCCTACAATGAGCAGTTCTTC. It is translated as CASSPVGDSYSYNEQFF.

The rearrangement links TRBV9 to TRBJ1-2; 11 nucleotides line up with TRBD1. Germline loops: CDR1 SGDLS, CDR2 YYNGEE. The J segment lost 8 bases and the V segment lost 3 bases, leaving 12 bases of the junction unmatched. The CDR3 has 16 residues. CDR3 sequence (DNA): TGTGCCAGCAGCGCTCTGCCCGGGACAGGGGGTGACGGCTACACCTTC. It encodes CASSALPGTGGDGYTF.

About this clone itself: The junction shows a germline mismatch at one end, possibly a read error. The chain is built from TRBV7-7 and TRBJ2-1, with TRBD2 matching 12 bases. The CDR3 totals 14 residues. CDR1 is SSHAT, CDR2 FNYEAQ, per germline (reference sequence). The CDR3 nucleotides read TGTGCTAGCAGTCTAGCGGGGGGGTCCAATGAGCAGTTCTTC. It yields the protein CASSLAGGSNEQFF.

The J gene is TRBJ2-7, the V gene TRBV5-1; TRBD1 matches at 8 bases. Germline V gene sequence: CDR1 SGHRS, CDR2 YFSETQ. Trimming removed 5 bases from V and 0 bases from J; junction bases left unmatched: 13. The length of the CDR3 is 17 residues. DNA for the CDR3: TGCGCCAGCAGTTTCCGGGACAGGCTAGTCTCCTCCTACGAGCAGTACTTC. This translates into CASSFRDRLVSSYEQYF.

This clone came up once. The rearrangement joins TRBV19 to TRBJ1-1, with D unresolved. The CDR3 has 15 residues. Trimming pared 6 bases from V and 0 bases from J, leaving 14 bases between. Germline lookup yields CDR1 LNHDA and CDR2 SQIVND (reference sequence). The DNA of the CDR3 is TGTGCCAGTAGAGAACACCTGAAGATGAACACTGAAGCTTTCTTT. Its translation: CASREHLKMNTEAFF.

This chain uses TRBV7-2 with TRBJ2-7; no firm D call. CDR1 is SGHTA and CDR2 is FQGNSA in the germline V gene. V lost 6 bases and J 8 bases, leaving 20 bases between the germline ends. CDR3 length: 14 amino acids. The CDR3 sequence: CASSPDVGVEKQYF. The DNA of the CDR3 is TGTGCCAGCAGTCCCGACGTCGGAGTAGAGAAGCAGTACTTC.

The chain combines TRBV6-1 with TRBJ2-7; TRBD1 matches at 8 bases. The V gene's germline CDR1 is MNHNS and CDR2 SASEGT. The CDR3 extends over 13 amino acids. Losses at the gene ends were 4 bases for V and 4 bases for J; bases not matched to a gene: 3. The chain's CDR3 is CASSVDRGYEQYF. The CDR3 nucleotides read TGTGCCAGCAGTGTAGACAGGGGTTACGAGCAGTACTTC.

The rearrangement uses TRBV5-4 and TRBJ1-2; 8 bases fit TRBD1. CDR1 and CDR2 (germline): SGHNT, YYREEE (reference sequence). Unmatched junction bases numbered 6, after V lost 3 bases and J lost 5 bases. The CDR3 is 14 amino acids. CDR3 in amino acids: CASSSGQGFYGYTF. As DNA, the CDR3 is TGTGCCAGCAGCTCCGGACAGGGCTTTTATGGCTACACCTTC.

This chain links TRBV7-2 with TRBJ2-5, with TRBD1 identical over 9 bases. Trimming removed 2 bases from V and 3 bases from J; junction bases left unmatched: 7. Germline values: CDR1 SGHTA, CDR2 FQGNSA. CDR3 length: 16 amino acids. CDR3 sequence (DNA): TGTGCCAGCAGCTTATCGGGACAGGGCTTTGAAGAGACCCAGTACTTC. Amino acid sequence: CASSLSGQGFEETQYF.

This clone was detected a few times. J is TRBJ1-2 and V is TRBV29-1; 9 bases map to TRBD1. There are 13 residues in the CDR3. Germline assignment: CDR1 SQVTM and CDR2 ANQGSEA. Unmatched junction bases numbered 6, after V lost 7 bases and J lost 3 bases. The CDR3 bases are TGCAGCGGGGGGACAGGGATCGACTATGGCTACACCTTC. Amino acids: CSGGTGIDYGYTF.

The genes are TRBV7-8 and TRBJ2-2, with 7 bases that match TRBD2. This CDR3 has 14 amino acids. The V gene end was trimmed by 2 bases and the J gene end by 4 bases; junction bases not matched to a gene: 1. CDR1 and CDR2 from the germline V gene are SGHVS and FQNEAQ. This chain's CDR3 is CASSLREGTGELFF. The CDR3 nucleotides are TGTGCCAGCAGCTTAAGGGAGGGCACCGGGGAGCTGTTTTTT. The variable domain in full, completed from reference TRBV7-8 and TRBJ2-2, reads GAGVSQSPRYKVAKRGQDVALRCDPISGHVSLFWYQQALGQGPEFLTYFQNEAQLDKSGLPSDRFFAERPEGSVSTLKIQRTQQEDSAVYLCASSLREGTGELFFGEGSRLTVL.

The chain recombines TRBV13 with TRBJ1-4, with 7 bases identical to TRBD1. This CDR3 comprises 16 residues. Germline-derived CDR1 and CDR2 are PRHDT and FYEKMQ (reference sequence). After removal of 5 bases from V and 0 bases from J, the junction contained 6 bases not matched to a gene. The DNA for the CDR3 is TGTGCCAGCAGCCTAAGGGACAGCACAACTAATGAAAAACTGTTTTTT. Translating gives CASSLRDSTTNEKLFF.

The chain couples TRBV10-3 to TRBJ1-6, with D tentatively TRBD1 (5 bases). CDR1 and CDR2 from the germline V gene are ENHRY and SYGVKD. Between the trimmed V and J ends, which lost 10 bases and 5 bases, there was a span of 15 bases. This CDR3 contains 14 residues. The CDR3 loop is CASRLGGNNSPLHF. CDR3 coding DNA: TGTGCCAGCCGATTGGGGGGGAATAATTCACCCCTCCACTTT.

The chain joins TRBV30 to TRBJ1-2, with 7 bases matching TRBD1. The trim removed 1 base at V and 6 bases at J, leaving 5 bases unmatched. The CDR3 runs 13 residues. Germline CDR1 and CDR2: GTSNPN and SVGIG (reference sequence). Written as DNA, the CDR3 is TGTGCCTGGAGTGGAGGCAGGGGGGATGGCTACACCTTC. This codes for CAWSGGRGDGYTF.

This clone was seen only a few times. The J gene is TRBJ2-5, the V gene TRBV7-6; TRBD2 agrees at 8 bases. Germline values: CDR1 SGHVS, CDR2 FNYEAQ. J was trimmed by 10 bases and V by 1 base; bases with no gene match: 5. The CDR3 has 13 amino acids. CDR3 region: CASSLGGLGDQYF. The CDR3 bases are TGTGCCAGCAGCTTAGGGGGACTAGGGGACCAGTACTTC.

The chain employs TRBV5-1 and TRBJ1-4, with D possibly being TRBD1 (5 bases). The V end lost 7 bases, the J end lost 7 bases, and 20 bases lay between the germline ends. The germline CDR1 and CDR2 sequences are SGHRS and YFSETQ. The CDR3 is 15 residues long. As DNA, the CDR3 is TGCGCCAGCCGCCGAGCTGCAGGGTTATCTGAAAAACTGTTTTTT. It codes for CASRRAAGLSEKLFF.

This clone was found a few times. Sequence at one end of the junction differs from germline and may be a read error. The rearrangement uses TRBV7-7 and TRBJ2-5, with 12 nucleotides matching TRBD1. This CDR3 has 17 amino acids. The germline V gene encodes CDR1 SSHAT and CDR2 FNYEAQ (reference sequence). CDR3 loop: CASSLSPRGQGAETQYF. For the CDR3, the DNA is TGTGCTAGCAGCCTCTCCCCACGGGGACAGGGGGCCGAGACCCAGTACTTC.

The V call is TRBV7-2, the J call TRBJ2-1, with TRBD1 identical over 10 bases. Per the germline V gene, CDR1 is SGHTA and CDR2 is FQGNSA. Germline trimming cut 6 bases from V and 5 bases from J; bases unmatched to any gene: 7. This CDR3 is built from 15 residues. Here the CDR3 reads CASRRPGQGNNEQFF. Here the CDR3 DNA reads TGTGCCAGCAGGCGACCGGGACAGGGGAACAATGAGCAGTTCTTC. Filled out from reference TRBV7-2 and TRBJ2-1, the complete variable domain reads GAGVSQSPSNKVTEKGKDVELRCDPISGHTALYWYRQSLGQGLEFLIYFQGNSAPDKSGLPSDRFSAERTGGSVSTLTIQRTQQEDSAVYLCASRRPGQGNNEQFFGPGTRLTVL.